The sequence of this T cell receptor beta chain was determined in a study of identifying expanded T cells in peripheral blood. TCRdb's copy holds only in-frame clones and misses some; the assay was immunoSEQ multiplex PCR. The data show over 90,000 clones, nearly 90% seen once. Trimming removed 4 bases from V and 1 base from J, with 19 bases in between. The CDR3 contains 17 residues. The germline V gene encodes CDR1 MGHRA and CDR2 YSYEKL. This receptor was taken from a person between 18 and 75 years old in good health. This sequence joins TRBV4-1 and TRBJ1-1; D unclear. What was sequenced was blood. CDR3 loop: CASSRNTVGLQNTEAFF. The CDR3 bases are TGCGCCAGCAGCCGAAATACTGTAGGACTCCAGAACACTGAAGCTTTCTTT.